Included here is one T cell receptor beta chain sequence, with context. Its antigen target is currently unknown. It has no much larger one-base neighbor in the sample; base qualities were not kept. From the germline V gene (reference sequence), CDR1 is MNHEY and CDR2 is SMNVEV. Its CDR3 holds 19 amino acids, cysteine through phenylalanine. CDR3 DNA is the only sequence kept; it has 57 bases, read in frame from the first base. Trimming removed 6 bases from V and 0 bases from J; the gene matches leave 18 bases unexplained. This entry comes from a study of control samples from healthy donors and cancer patients (dated by TCRdb to the early 2020s). The library was prepared using the immunoSEQ multiplex PCR assay. The table comes from immuneACCESS by way of TCRdb, which keeps in-frame sequences with V and J called. Part of the clones is missing from these tables; in studies checked, under half for an unresolved V gene and the rest for unknown reasons. Here the sample has 70,000 to 95,000 clones; about 89% occur a single time. The top ten clones comprise around 0.95% of the sample.

The receptor comes from a young woman in good health. The rearranged segments are TRBV27 and TRBJ1-2; 8 junctional bases match TRBD1. Sequencing was done on a sample of blood. The CDR3 has the sequence CASSRLPRQGPASNYGYTF. The DNA sequence follows: TGTGCCAGCAGCCGCTTACCGCGACAGGGGCCTGCATCTAACTATGGCTACACCTTC.